The 2 T cell receptor beta chains reported below all come from one sample, sequenced in a study of identical twins. TCRdb passed the 5' RACE reads through MiXCR, listing each CDR3 protein once. The sample lists just under 650,000 distinct CDR3 sequences; roughly 7.1% were seen once. This same sample was also part of a study on yellow fever vaccine responses in identical twins.

The sequencing input was PBMCs. These receptors were collected from a woman aged 18-29 years in good health.

The rearrangement links TRBV18 to TRBJ2-1, with D perhaps matching TRBD1 or TRBD2 (5 bases each). Germline V lookup: CDR1 KGHSH, CDR2 LQKENI. The V and J ends lost 4 bases and 7 bases respectively, with 14 bases between them. The CDR3 loop spans 14 amino acids. The CDR3 loop reads CASSLPGPPNEQFF. CDR3 DNA sequence: TGTGCCAGCTCACTACCGGGACCCCCTAATGAGCAGTTCTTC.

This clonotype appeared many times. The rearrangement uses TRBV12-3 or TRBV12-4 and TRBJ1-2, with D uncertain. The germline V and J ends were trimmed by 2 bases and 4 bases, with 8 bases remaining between them. The CDR3 runs to 13 residues. This CDR3 reads CASSLPAGYGYTF. CDR3 bases: TGTGCCAGCAGTTTACCCGCTGGCTATGGCTACACCTTC.